This TCR beta chain was retrieved from a study of patients and donors after allogeneic stem cell transplantation. The CDR3 is 15 amino acids. The V and J ends lost 3 bases and 1 base respectively, with 16 bases between them. Germline values: CDR1 DFQATT, CDR2 SNEGSKA (reference sequence). From the RT-PCR reads, TCRdb called clonotypes with MiXCR, one entry per CDR3 protein. The table includes 900,000 to 1,000,000 distinct CDR3 sequences, under 20% detected once. Sequencing input: blood, either unsorted or a sorted T cell fraction (not recorded which). V usage is TRBV20-1 and J usage is TRBJ2-7; D possibly corresponds to TRBD2 (7 bases). The source of this sequence is a human donor who was either an allogeneic HSCT recipient or a stem cell or donor lymphocyte infusion donor (not recorded which). It is not recorded whose cells these are; they may come from a transplant donor. The CDR3 coding sequence is TGCAGTGCTAGGGGGCGGGGGCGTTCGTCCTACGAGCAGTACTTC. Its translation is CSARGRGRSSYEQYF.